This is a list of T cell receptor beta chains from one sample in a study of blood T cell repertoires in COVID-19. Sequenced by immunoSEQ multiplex PCR; TCRdb stores in-frame clones only, minus some. The table lists under 200,000 clones, more than 70% of them singletons. Sequenced: peripheral blood. The receptors originated from a man aged 40-49 years with active or convalescent COVID-19. Both conserved end residues are part of each CDR3. The D gene is left open where the match is weak. A clone size is listed for some rows: how often the clone was seen (once, few, many), or a class if it is expanded.

>TRBJ2-1|once|TRBV6-6|TRBD1
CASSRDRGDEQFF
TGTGCCAGCAGCCGGGACAGGGGCGATGAGCAGTTCTTC
>TRBJ2-1|-|TRBV7-3|TRBD2
CASSSMTSGGSTLNYNEQFF
TGTGCCAGCAGCTCAATGACTAGCGGGGGGTCGACCCTGAACTACAATGAGCAGTTCTTC
>TRBJ2-1|-|TRBV12-3/TRBV12-4|TRBD2
CASTRGGSNEQFF
TGTGCCAGCACTCGGGGGGGAAGCAATGAGCAGTTCTTC
>TRBJ2-7|few|TRBV5-1|-
CASSYKPGGSGSYEQYF
TGCGCCAGCAGCTACAAACCCGGGGGTAGCGGCTCCTACGAGCAGTACTTC
>TRBJ1-2|-|TRBV27|TRBD1
CASSDAGGYGYTF
TGTGCCAGCAGCGACGCAGGGGGCTATGGCTACACCTTC
>TRBJ1-5|-|TRBV15|TRBD1
CATSRDRGTAKGPQHF
TGTGCCACCAGCAGAGATCGGGGGACAGCCAAAGGGCCCCAGCATTTT
>TRBJ2-7|-|TRBV4-2|-
CASSQDIAAEQYF
TGTGCCAGCAGCCAAGACATAGCGGCCGAGCAGTACTTC
>TRBJ2-7|-|TRBV6-2/TRBV6-3|TRBD1
CASSYTQGAYYEQYF
TGTGCCAGCAGTTACACTCAGGGGGCTTACTACGAGCAGTACTTC
>TRBJ1-6|once|TRBV30|-
CAWSVPNPGSYNSPLHF
TGTGCCTGGAGTGTACCCAACCCGGGCTCCTATAATTCACCCCTCCACTTT
>TRBJ2-1|few|TRBV5-1|TRBD1
CASSLEGQSNEQFF
TGCGCCAGCAGCTTGGAGGGACAGTCTAATGAGCAGTTCTTC
>TRBJ2-5|-|TRBV19|-
CASSIADSRVETQYF
TGTGCCAGTAGTATTGCGGACAGTCGGGTGGAGACCCAGTACTTC
>TRBJ2-1|few|TRBV12-3/TRBV12-4|-
CASSWSYDEQFF
TGTGCCAGCAGTTGGAGCTACGATGAGCAGTTCTTC
>TRBJ2-6|few|TRBV1|-
CTSSPPGASGGLSGANVLTF
TGCACCAGCAGCCCCCCGGGGGCTAGCGGGGGCCTTTCTGGGGCCAACGTCCTGACTTTC
>TRBJ1-4|once|TRBV5-1|TRBD1
CASSHGTAATNEKLFF
TGCGCCAGCAGCCACGGGACAGCTGCAACTAATGAAAAACTGTTTTTT
>TRBJ1-1|-|TRBV13|-
CASSFRESSEAFF
TGTGCCAGCAGCTTCCGTGAGTCGTCTGAAGCTTTCTTT